The 19 T cell receptor beta chains listed next were all sequenced from one sample in a study of CD8+ T cells in alopecia areata (dated by TCRdb to 2017 to 2018). Reading the label with the study, this specimen's time point is: less than 30 weeks on oral tofacitinib. The intended sense of this specimen's treatment or condition label: oral pan-JAK inhibitor, 5-10 mg twice daily. The library was produced with the immunoSEQ multiplex PCR assay. RNA was extracted from all samples and reverse transcribed into cDNA, which served as template for TCR sequencing. TCRdb holds this immuneACCESS table with in-frame rearrangements only. Some clones are missing; in checked studies, unresolved V genes explain under half, and the rest has no known cause. The sample contains roughly 180,000 clones, 40% to 65% of them found a single time. The leading ten clones occupy 10% to 11% of the sample. Source: CD8+ T cells sorted from blood, taken at week 24, from a patient treated with tofacitinib. The source of these receptors is a human donor with alopecia areata.

The chain couples TRBV30 to TRBJ1-1; maybe TRBD1 (6 bases). This CDR3 is built from 14 residues. The germline gives CDR1 GTSNPN, CDR2 SVGIG (reference sequence). Trimming pared 5 bases from V and 2 bases from J, leaving 15 bases between. The chain's CDR3 is CAWATGHANTEAFF. CDR3 in DNA: TGTGCCTGGGCAACGGGACATGCCAACACTGAAGCTTTCTTT. Full variable domain (missing parts from reference TRBV30 and TRBJ1-1): SQTIHQWPATLVQPVGSPLSLECTVEGTSNPNLYWYRQAAGRGLQLLFYSVGIGQISSEVPQNLSASRPQDRQFILSSKKLLLSDSGFYLCAWATGHANTEAFFGQGTRLTVV.

This clone was observed a handful of times. The chain combines TRBV6-6 with TRBJ2-3; 9 nucleotides agree with TRBD2. Germline trimming cut 4 bases from V and 5 bases from J; bases unmatched to any gene: 4. Germline assignment: CDR1 MNHNY and CDR2 SVGAGI (reference sequence). This CDR3 is built from 14 residues. The CDR3, as DNA: TGTGCCAGCAGTTGGCTAGCGGGGCAAGATACGCAGTATTTT. Amino acid sequence: CASSWLAGQDTQYF.

The table lists this clone with a few counts. The chain has TRBV21-1 and TRBJ1-2; the table's D call, TRBD1, has no DNA check behind it. TRBV21-1 is shown as a pseudogene. The CDR3 extends over 14 amino acids. CDR3 loop: CASSMEGGHYGYTF. The CDR3 DNA reads as TGTGCCAGCAGCATGGAAGGGGGCCACTATGGCTACACCTTC.

The rearrangement joins TRBV7-9 to TRBJ2-7; D is unclear. The CDR3 is 15 residues long. Germline values: CDR1 SEHNR, CDR2 FQNEAQ (reference sequence). V was shortened by 1 base and J by 0 bases, with 10 bases between the two germline ends. The CDR3 region is CASSLGEENSYEQYF. The CDR3 DNA is TGTGCCAGCAGCTTAGGAGAGGAGAACTCCTACGAGCAGTACTTC. Based on the CDR3 plus reference TRBV7-9 and TRBJ2-7, the full variable domain is DTGVSQNPRHKITKRGQNVTFRCDPISEHNRLYWYRQTLGQGPEFLTYFQNEAQLEKSRLLSDRFSAERPKGSFSTLEIQRTEQGDSAMYLCASSLGEENSYEQYFGPGTRLTVT.

The chain couples TRBV11-1 to TRBJ1-6, with TRBD1 matching 7 bases. This CDR3 contains 15 residues. The V gene's germline CDR1 is SGHAT and CDR2 FQDESV (reference sequence). V lost 2 bases to trimming and J lost 10 bases; unmatched junction nucleotides: 8. CDR3 protein: CASSLQGVGGSPLHF. The CDR3 nucleotides read TGTGCCAGCAGCTTACAGGGGGTTGGAGGCTCACCCCTCCACTTT.

V gene TRBV29-1 combines with J gene TRBJ1-1; D ambiguous. Germline CDR1 reads SQVTM; CDR2 reads ANQGSEA. Trimming shortened V by 7 bases and J by 1 base, and 10 bases separated the two germline ends. The CDR3 runs 12 residues. The CDR3 loop is CSAERENTEAFF. CDR3 DNA sequence: TGCAGCGCTGAGAGAGAGAACACTGAAGCTTTCTTT.

This clone was seen a handful of times. The chain has TRBV27 and TRBJ1-5; no clear D gene. The V gene's germline CDR1 is MNHEY and CDR2 SMNVEV (reference sequence). The ends were cut back, 6 bases at V and 4 bases at J, with 10 bases in the middle. The CDR3 has 13 amino acids. This CDR3 is CASRGLINQPQHF. The DNA for the CDR3 is TGTGCCAGCAGGGGCCTCATAAATCAGCCCCAGCATTTT.

The chain couples TRBV4-3 to TRBJ2-7, with 7 nucleotides matching TRBD1. The V segment lost 4 bases and the J segment 3 bases; nucleotides outside the gene matches: 3. The germline gives CDR1 LGHNA, CDR2 YSLEER. The CDR3 extends over 13 amino acids. The DNA for the CDR3 is TGCGCCAGCAGCCCTCCAGGGGGCTACGAGCAGTACTTC. It is translated as CASSPPGGYEQYF.

This chain connects TRBV30 to TRBJ2-6; a weak D match, TRBD1 (5 bases). The CDR3 length is 14 residues. Germline CDR1 and CDR2: GTSNPN and SVGIG (reference sequence). The ends were cut back, 8 bases at V and 4 bases at J, with 15 bases in the middle. The chain's CDR3 is CASTPGSGANVLTF. The CDR3 DNA reads TGTGCCAGCACGCCAGGGTCAGGGGCCAACGTCCTGACTTTC.

J is TRBJ1-1 and V is TRBV5-6; tentative D call: TRBD1 (5 bases). Germline V gene data show CDR1 as SGHDT and CDR2 as YYEEEE. The V and J ends lost 2 bases and 1 base respectively, with 6 bases between them. The CDR3 runs to 13 residues. CDR3: CASSFGGNTEAFF. For the CDR3, the DNA is TGTGCCAGCAGCTTTGGGGGGAACACTGAAGCTTTCTTT.

This clone was counted a single time. This chain uses TRBV29-1 with TRBJ2-7, with 8 bases aligning to TRBD1. The V gene end was trimmed by 6 bases and the J gene end by 3 bases; junction bases not matched to a gene: 4. Looked up from germline, CDR1 is SQVTM and CDR2 is ANQGSEA. The CDR3 runs 12 residues. CDR3 protein: CSVADRDYEQYF. In nucleotides, the CDR3 is TGCAGCGTCGCGGACAGGGACTACGAGCAGTACTTC.

V is TRBV29-1 and J is TRBJ2-1, with 9 nucleotides matching TRBD2. V gave up 5 bases and J gave up 16 bases; unmatched junction bases: 18. CDR3 length: 14 amino acids. Germline CDR1 SQVTM, CDR2 ANQGSEA. The CDR3 bases are TGCAGCGTTCTGGGTAGCGGGGGCCCTAGAGTTCTCTTCTTC. Its translation is CSVLGSGGPRVLFF.

The CDR3 is CAWSETGGREQYF. Written as DNA, the CDR3 is TGTGCCTGGAGTGAGACAGGGGGCAGGGAGCAGTACTTC. The V gene is TRBV30, the J gene TRBJ2-7, with 10 positions matching TRBD1. CDR1 is GTSNPN and CDR2 is SVGIG in the germline V gene (reference sequence). The CDR3 totals 13 residues. With V trimmed by 1 base and J by 7 bases, 4 bases remained unmatched.

This chain links TRBV6-1 with TRBJ2-2; 9 bases agree with TRBD1. This CDR3 is 14 amino acids long. Losses at the gene ends were 4 bases for V and 5 bases for J; bases not matched to a gene: 2. CDR1 is MNHNS and CDR2 is SASEGT in the germline V gene. The CDR3 protein is CASSGQGVTGELFF. CDR3 nucleotides: TGTGCCAGCAGTGGACAGGGGGTGACCGGGGAGCTGTTTTTT.

This clone was seen more than once but under ten times. V is TRBV9 and J is TRBJ2-7; D might be TRBD2 (5 bases). Germline CDR1 reads SGDLS; CDR2 reads YYNGEE. V lost 0 bases and J lost 5, with 12 bases in between. This CDR3 is built from 14 residues. The CDR3 DNA follows: TGTGCCAGCAGCGTAGGGGATAGCGCCGACGAGCAGTACTTC. Amino acids: CASSVGDSADEQYF.

The chain combines TRBV5-6 with TRBJ2-1; D may match TRBD1 or TRBD2 (5 bases each). Germline V gene sequence: CDR1 SGHDT, CDR2 YYEEEE. The CDR3 consists of 15 residues. V lost 3 bases and J 7 bases, leaving 17 bases between the germline ends. In DNA form, the CDR3 reads TGTGCCAGCAGCTGGCCCGGGACGGCAGGGAATGAGCAGTTCTTC. This codes for CASSWPGTAGNEQFF.

This clone has just a few counts. The genes are TRBV29-1 and TRBJ2-2; D is ambiguous. Between the trimmed V and J ends, which lost 3 bases and 7 bases, there was a span of 3 bases. Germline V gene lookup returns CDR1 SQVTM and CDR2 ANQGSEA. The CDR3 runs to 10 residues. CDR3 nucleotide sequence: TGCAGCGTTGAGATCGGGGAGCTGTTTTTT. Translated, it gives CSVEIGELFF.

In this sample, this clone turned up a few times. The CDR3 loop is CSVQGEDRATGELFF. DNA for the CDR3: TGCAGCGTTCAGGGAGAGGACAGGGCAACCGGGGAGCTGTTTTTT. The rearrangement links TRBV29-1 to TRBJ2-2; TRBD1 matches 8 bases. The CDR3 has 15 amino acids. Trimming at V came to 5 bases and at J to 5 bases, leaving 10 bases not matched to a gene. Germline-derived CDR1 and CDR2 are SQVTM and ANQGSEA.

This clone was seen a few times. V is TRBV29-1 and J is TRBJ2-7, with 7 positions matching TRBD2. Germline V gene data show CDR1 as SQVTM and CDR2 as ANQGSEA. The J segment lost 2 bases and the V segment lost 4 bases, leaving 5 bases of the junction unmatched. The CDR3 runs to 13 residues. The DNA for the CDR3 is TGCAGCGTTGGAGCGGGGAGTACCTACGAGCAGTACTTC. Its translation is CSVGAGSTYEQYF.